The 29 T cell receptor beta chains in this list originate from one sample, sequenced in a study of human T cells and chemical hapten exposure. TCRdb re-called the RACE reads through MiXCR, storing one row per CDR3 protein. Of fewer than 70,000 distinct CDR3 sequences listed, over 9.5% were seen once; the top ten hold about 5%. Time point reported: pre-sensitization, week 0. Treatment of the sample: therapeutic diphenylcyclopropenone sensitization with weekly scalp DPC. The sequences come from whole blood, collected in connection with sensitization to the hapten diphenylcyclopropenone (DPC). All receptors come from a woman aged 45-59 years with alopecia areata. Some clones in this sample may be carry-over from other donors' samples.

This clonotype was counted at least ten times. In nucleotides, the CDR3 is TGTGCCAGCAGCTCAAACAGGGAAGCTAACTATGGCTACACCTTC. Residues: CASSSNREANYGYTF. V usage is TRBV5-5 and J usage is TRBJ1-2; maybe TRBD1 (6 bases). The germline V and J ends were trimmed by 3 bases and 0 bases, with 12 bases remaining between them. This CDR3 spans 15 amino acids. Germline lookup yields CDR1 SGHKS and CDR2 YYEKEE (reference sequence).

To note about this clonotype: A much larger clone differs by one base, so this may be a read error. This chain connects TRBV20-1 to TRBJ2-3; D not resolved. Looked up from germline, CDR1 is DFQATT and CDR2 is SNEGSKA (reference sequence). The CDR3 consists of 12 residues. The CDR3 region is CGATDWEDTQYF. CDR3 nucleotide sequence: TGCGGTGCGACTGACTGGGAAGATACGCAGTATTTT.

The chain uses TRBV7-9 and TRBJ1-2; no clear D. Trimming pared 7 bases from V and 5 bases from J, leaving 14 bases between. The germline V gene has CDR1 SEHNR and CDR2 FQNEAQ (reference sequence). The CDR3 has 13 residues. The CDR3 region is CASIVIRDYGYTF. The CDR3, as DNA: TGTGCCAGCATCGTTATTCGGGATTATGGCTACACCTTC. The complete variable domain, with remaining parts taken from reference TRBV7-9 and TRBJ1-2, reads DTGVSQNPRHKITKRGQNVTFRCDPISEHNRLYWYRQTLGQGPEFLTYFQNEAQLEKSRLLSDRFSAERPKGSFSTLEIQRTEQGDSAMYLCASIVIRDYGYTFGSGTRLTVV.

On this clonotype: A single base separates this from a much larger clone, so it may be a read error. This chain connects TRBV5-1 to TRBJ1-1; 7 bases line up with TRBD1. V shed 9 bases, J shed 1 base, and the junction held 15 bases outside the gene matches. Germline CDR1 reads SGHRS; CDR2 reads YFSETQ. The CDR3 loop spans 16 amino acids. The CDR3 nucleotides are TGCGCCATCAGAGACTACTCCGGGACAGAGAACACTGAAGCTTTCTTT. It is translated as CAIRDYSGTENTEAFF. Complete variable domain (other parts from reference TRBV5-1 and TRBJ1-1): KAGVTQTPRYLIKTRGQQVTLSCSPISGHRSVSWYQQTPGQGLQFLFEYFSETQRNKGNFPGRFSGRQFSNSRSEMNVSTLELGDSALYLCAIRDYSGTENTEAFFGQGTRLTVV.

The chain carries TRBV27 and TRBJ1-6; tentatively, D is TRBD1 (5 bases). The CDR3 is 14 residues long. The germline gives CDR1 MNHEY, CDR2 SMNVEV (reference sequence). V lost 6 bases and J lost 6, with 12 bases in between. The CDR3 loop reads CASRSGTGNSPLHF. DNA for the CDR3: TGTGCCAGCAGATCCGGGACGGGTAATTCACCCCTCCACTTT.

This clonotype was detected a few times. The chain employs TRBV9 and TRBJ2-1; D is unclear. The CDR3 extends over 15 amino acids. Germline values: CDR1 SGDLS, CDR2 YYNGEE. Trimming cost V 6 bases and J 0 bases, with 13 bases left between them. The chain's CDR3 is CASTLDLSSYNEQFF. Here the CDR3 DNA reads TGTGCCAGCACCCTCGACTTAAGCTCCTACAATGAGCAGTTCTTC.

This clonotype was seen repeatedly, ten times or more. The genes are TRBV20-1 and TRBJ2-7; 9 bases are a match to TRBD1. The CDR3 loop spans 12 amino acids. Germline V CDR1 and CDR2: DFQATT, SNEGSKA (reference sequence). Trimming cost V 3 bases and J 3 bases; bases outside gene matches: 0. DNA of the CDR3: TGCAGTGCTAGGACAGGGGGCTACGAGCAGTACTTC. This sequence encodes CSARTGGYEQYF.

This chain connects TRBV10-3 to TRBJ1-1, with 8 positions matching TRBD1. V lost 4 bases and J lost 1; bases outside the gene matches: 2. This CDR3 spans 14 amino acids. CDR1 is ENHRY, CDR2 SYGVKD, per germline. The chain's CDR3 is CAISAQGANTEAFF. The CDR3 DNA is TGTGCCATCAGTGCGCAGGGGGCGAACACTGAAGCTTTCTTT.

In its sample, this clonotype was seen many times. This sequence joins TRBV29-1 and TRBJ2-1; possible D gene TRBD1, 6 bases. This CDR3 comprises 11 residues. The germline gives CDR1 SQVTM, CDR2 ANQGSEA. V dropped 4 bases and J dropped 8 bases, with 9 bases sitting between them. The chain's CDR3 is CSVAGGHEQFF. The CDR3 DNA is TGCAGCGTTGCTGGGGGCCATGAGCAGTTCTTC.

This clonotype was seen a handful of times. The V call is TRBV29-1, the J call TRBJ1-1; a possible D gene is TRBD1 (5 bases). Germline V gene sequence: CDR1 SQVTM, CDR2 ANQGSEA. The CDR3 consists of 11 residues. V lost 5 bases and J 1 base, leaving 5 bases between the germline ends. The CDR3 sequence is CSVQGNTEAFF. CDR3 DNA sequence: TGCAGCGTTCAGGGGAACACTGAAGCTTTCTTT.

This clonotype has a count of ten or more. This chain joins TRBV2 and TRBJ1-6, with D perhaps TRBD1 (6 bases). Per the germline V gene, CDR1 is SNHLY and CDR2 is FYNNEI. V lost 6 bases, J lost 7 bases, and 13 bases lay in between. The CDR3 spans 14 residues. The CDR3 region is CASREDSSNSPLHF. In DNA form, the CDR3 reads TGTGCCAGCAGGGAGGACAGTTCGAATTCACCCCTCCACTTT.

This clonotype was recorded many times. The chain combines TRBV11-2 with TRBJ1-4, with a tentative D call TRBD1 (5 bases). The germline V and J ends were trimmed by 5 bases and 3 bases, with 13 bases remaining between them. The CDR3 has 15 residues. CDR1 is SGHAT, CDR2 FQNNGV, per germline. The CDR3, as DNA: TGTGCCAGCAGCCCCCGGGGCGGTGCTAATGAAAAACTGTTTTTT. Translating it yields CASSPRGGANEKLFF.

The chain employs TRBV7-9 and TRBJ2-7, with 8 positions matching TRBD1. The CDR3 runs 14 residues. The germline CDR1 and CDR2 sequences are SEHNR and FQNEAQ (reference sequence). After removal of 3 bases from V and 2 bases from J, the junction contained 3 bases not matched to a gene. CDR3 bases: TGTGCCAGCAGCTTGCAGGGGGCGGCCTACGAGCAGTACTTC. Translated: CASSLQGAAYEQYF.

The V and J genes are TRBV20-1 and TRBJ2-1; 14 bases are a match to TRBD2. From germline, CDR1 is DFQATT and CDR2 SNEGSKA (reference sequence). J lost 6 bases, V lost 5 bases, and 6 bases had no gene match. The CDR3 runs 15 residues. The DNA for the CDR3 is TGCAGTGCTCGGGGACTAGCGGGAGCGGGCAATGAGCAGTTCTTC. This encodes CSARGLAGAGNEQFF.

This clonotype was observed at least ten times. The CDR3: CASSFLGGPRGNTIYF. The CDR3 DNA is TGTGCCAGCAGCTTTTTGGGGGGACCGAGAGGAAACACCATATATTTT. The chain carries TRBV7-2 and TRBJ1-3, with TRBD1 as a possible D gene (5 bases). Trimming shortened V by 3 bases and J by 4 bases, and 16 bases separated the two germline ends. Germline V gene lookup returns CDR1 SGHTA and CDR2 FQGNSA. The CDR3 covers 16 residues.

This clonotype showed up just a few times. DNA for the CDR3: TGCAGTGCTAGGGGAGGGACTAGCGGAAGCTCCTACGAGCAGTACTTC. Protein product: CSARGGTSGSSYEQYF. The chain combines TRBV20-1 with TRBJ2-7, with 11 bases matching TRBD2. V was pared by 3 bases and J by 0 bases, with 7 bases of the junction left unmatched. CDR1 is DFQATT, CDR2 SNEGSKA, per germline (reference sequence). The CDR3 extends over 16 amino acids.

This clonotype was detected many times. The CDR3: CASSLGDTLHEQYF. In nucleotides, the CDR3 is TGCGCCAGCAGCTTAGGGGACACTCTACACGAGCAGTACTTC. The rearrangement uses TRBV5-1 and TRBJ2-7; tentatively, D is TRBD1 (6 bases). The length of the CDR3 is 14 residues. Trimming removed 2 bases at V and 5 bases at J, with 14 bases between. Germline-derived CDR1 and CDR2 are SGHRS and YFSETQ.

This clonotype was recorded at least ten times. The chain recombines TRBV6-2 or TRBV6-3 with TRBJ1-1; D is unclear. CDR1 is MNHEY, CDR2 SVGEGT, per germline. The CDR3 runs 11 residues. V was cut by 7 bases and J by 10 bases, with 13 bases left in between. The CDR3 reads CASIYSSRAFF. CDR3 bases: TGTGCCAGCATCTACTCGAGCCGAGCTTTCTTT.

V and J are TRBV14 and TRBJ1-1; tentatively, D is TRBD1 (5 bases). CDR1 is SGHDN and CDR2 is FVKESK in the germline V gene. The length of the CDR3 is 12 residues. Trimming removed 1 base at V and 8 bases at J, with 8 bases between. CDR3 DNA: TGTGCCAGCAGCCAAGGGAACAGGGAAGCTTTCTTT. Amino acid sequence: CASSQGNREAFF.

This clonotype was picked up many times. V and J are TRBV18 and TRBJ2-5; unclear D gene. Germline-derived CDR1 and CDR2 are KGHSH and LQKENI. Trimming removed 2 bases at V and 1 base at J, with 2 bases between. The length of the CDR3 is 12 residues. The DNA of the CDR3 is TGTGCCAGCTCACCAGGCCAAGAGACCCAGTACTTC. Translation gives CASSPGQETQYF. The entire variable domain, with the rest obtained from reference TRBV18 and TRBJ2-5, is as follows: NAGVMQNPRHLVRRRGQEARLRCSPMKGHSHVYWYRQLPEEGLKFMVYLQKENIIDESGMPKERFSAEFPKEGPSILRIQQVVRGDSAAYFCASSPGQETQYFGPGTRLLVL.

This clonotype has ten or more counts. The rearrangement joins TRBV7-6 to TRBJ1-2; D might be TRBD1 (6 bases). CDR3 length: 15 residues. From germline, CDR1 is SGHVS and CDR2 FNYEAQ. V was trimmed by 3 bases and J by 6 bases, leaving 17 bases between them. This CDR3 is CASSFSQGFGHGYTF. Written as DNA, the CDR3 is TGTGCCAGCAGCTTTTCACAGGGTTTCGGTCATGGCTACACCTTC.

This chain uses TRBV9 with TRBJ1-4; TRBD1 might be the D (5 bases). The CDR3 is 17 amino acids. Trimming took off 0 bases at V and 0 bases at J, with 12 bases between the two ends. Germline loops: CDR1 SGDLS, CDR2 YYNGEE. The CDR3: CASSVGSGIPTNEKLFF. The DNA of the CDR3 is TGTGCCAGCAGCGTAGGGTCAGGGATCCCAACTAATGAAAAACTGTTTTTT.

At least ten counts were recorded for this clonotype. The chain has TRBV6-5 and TRBJ1-5; 7 nucleotides agree with TRBD1. V was pared by 6 bases and J by 1 base, with 9 bases of the junction left unmatched. The CDR3 extends over 16 amino acids. The germline gives CDR1 MNHEY, CDR2 SVGAGI. The CDR3, as DNA: TGTGCCAGCAGATCGACAGGGAAGGGGAGCAATCAGCCCCAGCATTTT. Encoded protein: CASRSTGKGSNQPQHF.

This clonotype was seen many times. V and J are TRBV7-2 and TRBJ2-3, with 10 bases lining up with TRBD2. V shed 1 base and J 5 bases; nucleotides not matched to a gene: 6. Germline loops: CDR1 SGHTA, CDR2 FQGNSA. CDR3 length equals 16 residues. CDR3 in amino acids: CASSLGRTSGIDTQYF. The CDR3 bases are TGTGCCAGCAGCTTAGGAAGGACTAGCGGAATAGATACGCAGTATTTT. The full variable domain, its missing parts supplied by reference TRBV7-2 and TRBJ2-3, is GAGVSQSPSNKVTEKGKDVELRCDPISGHTALYWYRQSLGQGLEFLIYFQGNSAPDKSGLPSDRFSAERTGGSVSTLTIQRTQQEDSAVYLCASSLGRTSGIDTQYFGPGTRLTVL.

This clonotype was recorded many times. The J gene is TRBJ2-2, the V gene TRBV7-9; D is unresolved. V lost 6 bases and J 0 bases, leaving 8 bases between the germline ends. This CDR3 comprises 14 residues. The germline V gene encodes CDR1 SEHNR and CDR2 FQNEAQ (reference sequence). CDR3 DNA sequence: TGTGCCAGCAGAAGGGCCTCGAACACCGGGGAGCTGTTTTTT. It yields the protein CASRRASNTGELFF.

This clonotype came up a few times. V gene TRBV20-1 combines with J gene TRBJ1-6; no clear D. The germline V and J ends were trimmed by 3 bases and 10 bases, with 16 bases remaining between them. The CDR3 totals 14 residues. CDR1 is DFQATT, CDR2 SNEGSKA, per germline (reference sequence). CDR3 in amino acids: CSASGSQLGSPLHF. The DNA for the CDR3 is TGCAGTGCTAGTGGCTCACAGCTAGGCTCACCCCTCCACTTT.

This clonotype showed up many times. The genes are TRBV6-1 and TRBJ2-7, with 9 bases aligning to TRBD1. CDR3 length equals 14 residues. Germline CDR1 is MNHNS and CDR2 is SASEGT. Unmatched junction bases numbered 9, after V lost 6 bases and J lost 6 bases. The CDR3 DNA follows: TGTGCCAGCAGAGCCGGGACAGGGTTCGGCGAGCAGTACTTC. Residues: CASRAGTGFGEQYF.

In this sample, this clonotype turned up a few times. The V call is TRBV7-3, the J call TRBJ2-3; no reliable D call. The length of the CDR3 is 14 residues. The V end was cut by 3 bases, the J end by 1 base, with 8 bases between. Per germline, CDR1 SGHTA and CDR2 FQGTGA. The CDR3 sequence: CASSLWEGTDTQYF. For the CDR3, the DNA is TGTGCCAGCAGCTTGTGGGAAGGCACAGATACGCAGTATTTT.

This clonotype was counted at least ten times. The rearrangement uses TRBV24-1 and TRBJ2-1; TRBD2 is a possible D gene (5 bases). This CDR3 has 11 amino acids. CDR1 is KGHDR and CDR2 is SFDVKD in the germline V gene. The V gene lost 6 bases and the J gene lost 6 bases, with 5 bases spanning the gap. CDR3 sequence reads: CATSRGNEQFF. The CDR3 DNA reads TGTGCCACCAGTCGGGGCAATGAGCAGTTCTTC.